This T cell receptor (beta chain) was captured in a study of CD8 T cells in Susac syndrome. General study results and limits: That the number of individuals in its TCR sequencing and HLA analysis was relatively small was acknowledged by the study.

It was with random hexamers that 0.5 to 1 ug RNA was reverse transcribed. The method of amplification for TCR beta CDR3 was immunoSEQ multiplex PCR, covering 54 Vbeta and 13 Jbeta. TCRdb re-analysed the immunoSEQ multiplex PCR reads in MiXCR, keeping a single row per CDR3 protein. The table lists about 280,000 distinct CDR3 sequences, approximately 84% of them singletons. This clonotype showed up just once. As yet, its antigen is unknown. This CDR3 comprises 13 residues. Germline assignment: CDR1 DFQATT and CDR2 SNEGSKA (reference sequence). The V gene end was trimmed by 6 bases and the J gene end by 5 bases; junction bases not matched to a gene: 9. The authors sequenced TCR beta from blood CD8+ and CD4+ T cells. Negative isolation was applied to CD8+ and CD4+ T cells, and FACS enrichment was applied to TEMRA cells.

Sequencing was carried out using CD8+ T cells from PBMCs. This sequence was found in a human donor with multiple sclerosis. The chain couples TRBV20-1 to TRBJ2-5; 7 positions match TRBD2. The CDR3 sequence: CSAGGLVLETQYF. The CDR3 DNA is TGCAGTGCGGGAGGACTAGTTCTTGAGACCCAGTACTTC.